This TCR beta chain was sequenced for a study of beta chain features in type 1 diabetes. Study-wide background: Age, gender, cell numbers and subset yield matched between patients and controls.

cDNA synthesis used the whole RNA isolate, giving expressed TCRB sequences. The table came from immunoSEQ multiplex PCR; TCRdb's copy has only in-frame clones and leaves some out. The sample carries a few hundred thousand clones, 30% recorded once. To note about this clone: Antigen unknown.

Study-level points and caveats: A pattern of fewer insertions and more deletions at VDJ junctions was seen in type 1 diabetes patients.

Germline V gene data show CDR1 as MNHNS and CDR2 as SASEGT. The CDR3 is made up of 13 amino acids. V lost 7 bases to trimming and J lost 4 bases, with 10 bases between them. Researchers reported sorting CD4+ naive, central memory, regulatory and stem cell-like memory cells via CD45RO/CCR7/CD25/CD127/CD95/CD27. Purity above 95% was achieved in all sorted populations. The specimen sequenced was naive CD4+ T cells from blood. The receptor was derived from a man younger than 35 in good health. The chain joins TRBV6-1 to TRBJ2-2; D gene ambiguous. CDR3 sequence: CASITEPTGELFF. DNA for the CDR3: TGTGCCAGCATTACGGAACCCACCGGGGAGCTGTTTTTT.